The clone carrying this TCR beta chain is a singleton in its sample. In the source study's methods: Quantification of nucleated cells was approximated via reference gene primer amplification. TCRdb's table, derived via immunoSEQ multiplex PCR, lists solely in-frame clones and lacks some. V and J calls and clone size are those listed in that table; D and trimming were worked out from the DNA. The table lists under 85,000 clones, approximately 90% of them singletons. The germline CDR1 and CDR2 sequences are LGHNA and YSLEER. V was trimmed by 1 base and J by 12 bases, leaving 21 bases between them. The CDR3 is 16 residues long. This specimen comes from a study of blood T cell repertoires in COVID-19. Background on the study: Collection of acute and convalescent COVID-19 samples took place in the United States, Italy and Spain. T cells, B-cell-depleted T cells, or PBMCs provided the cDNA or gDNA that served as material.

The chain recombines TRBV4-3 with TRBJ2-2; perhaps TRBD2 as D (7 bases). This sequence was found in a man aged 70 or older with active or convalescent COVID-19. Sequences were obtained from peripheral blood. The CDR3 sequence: CASSQGPGGPLPKLFF. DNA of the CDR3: TGCGCCAGCAGCCAAGGGCCCGGGGGGCCCCTGCCGAAGCTGTTTTTT.